Listed here is a single T cell receptor beta chain. PCR used 60 Vbeta primers and 13 Jbeta primers. Clones were sequenced by immunoSEQ multiplex PCR, and TCRdb holds only the in-frame ones, with some missing. Here the sample spans roughly 130,000 clones, approximately 85% being singletons. The CDR3 is 16 residues long. Trimming removed 4 bases from V and 1 base from J, with 14 bases in between. Per germline, CDR1 WSHSY and CDR2 SAAADI. This sample is part of a study of cytomegalovirus exposure and HLA in healthy donors. The source of this sequence is a woman between 40 and 55 years old in good health and CMV-seronegative. Sequencing used PBMCs. The J gene is TRBJ1-5, the V gene TRBV10-2, with D possibly matching TRBD1 (6 bases). Here the CDR3 DNA reads TGCGCCAGCAGTGGTAGTCAGGGGTTAAGCAATCAGCCCCAGCATTTT. Its translation is CASSGSQGLSNQPQHF.